This T cell receptor (beta chain) appears in the sequencing data of a study of blood T cell repertoires in COVID-19. Study summary: T cells, B-cell-depleted T cells, or PBMCs provided the cDNA or gDNA that served as material.

Germline CDR1 is SEHNR and CDR2 is FQNEAQ (reference sequence). This CDR3 has 14 amino acids. Trimming stripped 1 base from V and 2 bases from J, with 9 bases between. This clone was counted only a few times. Clones were sequenced by immunoSEQ multiplex PCR, and TCRdb holds only the in-frame ones, with some missing. The table shows fewer than 350,000 clones, with 81% occurring only once. Sequenced input: peripheral blood. This rearrangement joins TRBV7-9 to TRBJ2-7; D is uncertain. The source is a woman aged 55-69 years with active or convalescent COVID-19. The CDR3 DNA reads TGTGCCAGCAGCTTAGGTGGCGGCCCCTACGAGCAGTACTTC. Encoded protein: CASSLGGGPYEQYF.